This T cell receptor (beta chain) was sequenced for a study of OX40 agonist ivuxolimab in advanced cancers. Study at large: Ivuxolimab, an agonist antibody against OX40 (CD134), was given to patients. The dose-escalation group included hepatocellular carcinoma, melanoma, renal cell carcinoma and head and neck cancer.

This CDR3 comprises 15 residues. V was pared by 4 bases and J by 6 bases, with 6 bases of the junction left unmatched. Germline lookup yields CDR1 SEHNR and CDR2 FQNEAQ (reference sequence). As concerns this clone: The antigen is not known.

Study conclusions and caveats: The CD4+ and CD8+ T cells in the blood had expanded clonally by week 6 at 0.1 to 3.0 mg/kg.

TCRdb's copy holds only in-frame clones and misses some; the assay was immunoSEQ multiplex PCR. This repertoire shows fewer than 18,000 clones, more than 65% found once; its top ten account for 36%. V usage is TRBV7-9 and J usage is TRBJ2-1; 10 bases align to TRBD2. This TCR was sampled from an adult with an advanced solid tumor such as melanoma, head and neck, liver or kidney cancer. Sequenced here: CD4+ or CD8+ T cells sorted from blood, sampled in a trial of the OX40 agonist ivuxolimab. CDR3 in DNA: TGTGCCAGCAGCTCCCAGCGGGAGGGTCCCAATGAGCAGTTCTTC. This gives the protein CASSSQREGPNEQFF.